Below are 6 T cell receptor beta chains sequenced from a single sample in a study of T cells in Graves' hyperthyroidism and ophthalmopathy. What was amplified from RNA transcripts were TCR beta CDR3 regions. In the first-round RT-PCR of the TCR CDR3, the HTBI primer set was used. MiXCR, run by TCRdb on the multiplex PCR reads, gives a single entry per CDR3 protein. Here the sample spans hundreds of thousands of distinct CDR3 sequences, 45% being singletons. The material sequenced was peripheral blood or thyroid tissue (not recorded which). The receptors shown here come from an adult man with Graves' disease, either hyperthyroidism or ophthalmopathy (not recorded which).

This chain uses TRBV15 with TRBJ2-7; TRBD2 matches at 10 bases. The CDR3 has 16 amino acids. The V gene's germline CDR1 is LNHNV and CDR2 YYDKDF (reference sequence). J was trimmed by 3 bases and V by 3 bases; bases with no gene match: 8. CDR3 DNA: TGTGCCACCAGCAGCGTAGTGGGACTAGCGAACTACGAGCAGTACTTC. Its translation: CATSSVVGLANYEQYF.

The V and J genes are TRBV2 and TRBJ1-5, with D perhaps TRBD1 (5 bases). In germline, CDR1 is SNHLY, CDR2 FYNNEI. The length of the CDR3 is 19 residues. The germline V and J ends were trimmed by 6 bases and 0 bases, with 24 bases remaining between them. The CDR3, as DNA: TGTGCCAGCAGCCACTCAGATGACAGTAGTGTTACTAGCAATCAGCCCCAGCATTTT. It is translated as CASSHSDDSSVTSNQPQHF.

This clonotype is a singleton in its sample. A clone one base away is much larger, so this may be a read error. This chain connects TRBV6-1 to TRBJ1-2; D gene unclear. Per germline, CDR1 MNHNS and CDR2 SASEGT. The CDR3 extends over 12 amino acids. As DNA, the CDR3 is TGTGCCAGCACCCTCAGCATCTATGGCCACACCTTC. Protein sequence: CASTLSIYGHTF.

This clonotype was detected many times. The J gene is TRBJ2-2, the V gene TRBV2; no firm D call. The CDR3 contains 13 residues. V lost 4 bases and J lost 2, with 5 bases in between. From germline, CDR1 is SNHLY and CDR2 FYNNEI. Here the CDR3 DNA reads TGTGCCAGCAGTGTAATCAACACCGGGGAGCTGTTTTTT. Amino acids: CASSVINTGELFF.

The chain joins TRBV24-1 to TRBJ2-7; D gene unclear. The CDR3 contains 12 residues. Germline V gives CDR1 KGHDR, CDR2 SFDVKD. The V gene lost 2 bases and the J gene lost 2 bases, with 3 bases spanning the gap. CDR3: CATSDSTYEQYF. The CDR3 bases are TGTGCCACCAGTGATTCCACCTACGAGCAGTACTTC.

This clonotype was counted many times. The DNA for the CDR3 is TGTGCCAGCAGCGTAGCGCCGGGATCACCCTACGAGCAGTACTTC. Its translation is CASSVAPGSPYEQYF. The V call is TRBV9, the J call TRBJ2-7; perhaps TRBD2 as D (5 bases). CDR1 and CDR2 from the germline V gene are SGDLS and YYNGEE. V lost 0 bases and J lost 2, with 12 bases in between. The CDR3 consists of 15 residues.